These 18 T cell receptor beta chains share one sample of origin, sequenced in a study of monozygotic twins with inflammatory bowel disease. TCRdb reprocessed the 5' RACE reads, keeping one entry per CDR3 protein, no DNA. This sample lists approximately 380,000 distinct CDR3 sequences; its ten largest clones have 2.5% to 3%. Sequenced: blood. The receptors were gathered from a human donor with ulcerative colitis or Crohn's disease, or a healthy co-twin of an affected twin (not recorded which).

CDR3 sequence: CASSQDPASGVNIQYF. The rearrangement uses TRBV4-1 and TRBJ2-4; TCRdb proposes TRBD2, but this gene call is untestable without DNA. This CDR3 is 16 amino acids long. Germline V lookup: CDR1 MGHRA, CDR2 YSYEKL.

The chain recombines TRBV11-2 with TRBJ1-1; absent DNA, TCRdb's TRBD1 call cannot be checked. CDR1 and CDR2 from the germline V gene are SGHAT and FQNNGV. The CDR3 covers 13 residues. This CDR3 reads CASSLDQDRVAFF.

This rearrangement joins TRBV5-1 to TRBJ2-1; TCRdb gives TRBD1 as the D gene, but with no DNA this cannot be confirmed. The germline CDR1 and CDR2 sequences are SGHRS and YFSETQ. This CDR3 comprises 14 residues. The CDR3 protein is CASGWTGGSNEQFF.

The chain employs TRBV7-2 and TRBJ1-1; lacking DNA, the TRBD1 call made by TCRdb goes unchecked. Looked up from germline, CDR1 is SGHTA and CDR2 is FQGNSA. The CDR3 consists of 16 residues. CDR3 amino acids: CASSLAGPTGGLSAFF.

CDR3 residues: CASSQDPRGAYSNENLFF. J is TRBJ1-4 and V is TRBV4-3; TCRdb selects TRBD1, and the lack of DNA leaves this call unchecked. Germline lookup yields CDR1 LGHNA and CDR2 YSLEER. The CDR3 totals 18 residues.

J is TRBJ2-6 and V is TRBV7-6; no DNA is available, so the TRBD1 call from TCRdb remains unchecked. The CDR3 extends over 19 amino acids. Germline CDR1 and CDR2: SGHVS and FNYEAQ. The chain's CDR3 is CASSYRRTGRTSGANVLTF.

The rearrangement joins TRBV2 to TRBJ2-1; TCRdb calls TRBD1, which cannot be checked without DNA. Germline values: CDR1 SNHLY, CDR2 FYNNEI. The CDR3 has 11 residues. CDR3 residues: CASSEFTGGFF.

The V and J genes are TRBV3-1 and TRBJ2-2. CDR3 length equals 17 residues. Germline V gives CDR1 LGHDT, CDR2 YNNKEL (reference sequence). The CDR3 spells CASSQDSLGGGTGELFF.

The V call is TRBV6-5, the J call TRBJ1-1; TCRdb's D gene call, TRBD1, goes unchecked for lack of DNA. Per the germline V gene, CDR1 is MNHEY and CDR2 is SVGAGI. There are 14 residues in the CDR3. CDR3 sequence reads: CASSYPGGPTEAFF.

V is TRBV12-3 or TRBV12-4 and J is TRBJ1-1. The CDR3 loop spans 18 amino acids. This chain's CDR3 is CASSLARRGLLGNTEAFF.

This chain uses TRBV10-3 with TRBJ2-3; no DNA is available, so the TRBD1 call from TCRdb remains unchecked. Germline assignment: CDR1 ENHRY and CDR2 SYGVKD. The CDR3 covers 16 residues. CDR3 residues: CAISRHTGVSTDTQYF.

The chain uses TRBV7-2 and TRBJ1-2; TCRdb outputs TRBD1, but without DNA this stays unchecked. The V gene's germline CDR1 is SGHTA and CDR2 FQGNSA. This CDR3 has 14 amino acids. The CDR3 is CASSLFQGGYGYTF.

The V call is TRBV5-5, the J call TRBJ2-7; TCRdb gives TRBD1 as the D gene, but with no DNA this cannot be confirmed. Per the germline V gene, CDR1 is SGHKS and CDR2 is YYEKEE (reference sequence). The CDR3 runs 16 residues. CDR3 sequence: CASSPVWDRATYEQYF.

The chain carries TRBV27 and TRBJ2-2; lacking DNA, the TRBD1 call made by TCRdb goes unchecked. CDR3 length equals 16 residues. Germline loops: CDR1 MNHEY, CDR2 SMNVEV (reference sequence). The CDR3 spells CASSLSIGAGTGELFF.

This chain uses TRBV25-1 with TRBJ2-1; TCRdb reports TRBD1, a call that lacks DNA to check it against. Germline V gene lookup returns CDR1 MGHDK and CDR2 SYGVNS. The CDR3 consists of 16 residues. CDR3 residues: CASSGSRVTAGNEQFF.

This chain links TRBV24-1 with TRBJ1-1. This CDR3 has 14 residues. Germline V lookup: CDR1 KGHDR, CDR2 SFDVKD. The CDR3 here is CATSDPSSDTEAFF.

The rearrangement links TRBV25-1 to TRBJ2-7; TCRdb outputs TRBD1, but without DNA this stays unchecked. Germline CDR1 is MGHDK and CDR2 is SYGVNS. The CDR3 is 14 residues long. The CDR3 reads CASSAGDRVYEQYF.

The CDR3 loop reads CASRGQALAGADTQYF. The chain is built from TRBV28 and TRBJ2-3; as DNA is missing, the TRBD1 call by TCRdb cannot be tested. The CDR3 length is 16 residues. Germline V CDR1 and CDR2: MDHEN, SYDVKM.